This TCR beta chain originates from a study of T cells after yellow fever vaccination. Study information: Fractions low in cell number were prepared with SMART-Seq v4 Ultra Low Input. Whole-study findings and limits: Booster samples showed a return of most primary-vaccination clones (under 97% CD4, approximately 90% CD8). The authors detected almost none of the vaccine-responding clonotypes in sorted memory subsets on day 0.

Generation of TCR cDNA used 5'RACE template switching (which added a universal primer site and UMIs). TCRdb ran MiXCR on the 5' RACE reads and lists one entry per CDR3 protein. The sample gives about 22,000 distinct CDR3 sequences, 5.2% of which show up once; around 19% is in the top ten. The sample holds many counts of this clonotype. Trimming removed 3 bases at V and 6 bases at J, with 15 bases between. Germline values: CDR1 DFQATT, CDR2 SNEGSKA (reference sequence). This CDR3 has 14 amino acids. Sequenced here: PBMCs, either bulk or a sorted T-cell subset (CD4+, CD8+, memory, or dextramer-sorted; not recorded which), sampled roughly seven weeks after the first yellow fever vaccination. This TCR was sampled from a man aged 18 to 30 who received the YFV17D yellow fever vaccine. This chain uses TRBV20-1 with TRBJ1-5; no clear D. The CDR3 coding sequence is TGCAGTGCTAGGGCGCCCGGGGTCGGTCAGCCCCAGCATTTT. Encoded protein: CSARAPGVGQPQHF.